This T cell receptor beta chain was identified during a study of OX40 agonist ivuxolimab in advanced cancers. Sequencing was performed with immunoSEQ multiplex PCR; in TCRdb, only in-frame clones are kept and a portion is missing. The profile covers approximately 100,000 clones, with around nine tenths appearing a single time and 0.25% to 0.35% taken by the ten largest. V lost 8 bases and J lost 6; bases outside the gene matches: 9. The CDR3 contains 16 residues. Germline values: CDR1 MDHEN, CDR2 SYDVKM. The chain employs TRBV28 and TRBJ2-2, with 13 positions matching TRBD2. Sample: CD4+ or CD8+ T cells sorted from blood, taken in a trial of the OX40 agonist ivuxolimab. This sequence was found in an adult with an advanced solid tumor such as melanoma, head and neck, liver or kidney cancer. As DNA, the CDR3 is TGTGCCAGCGGGGAACGGACTAGCGGGAGTTCCGGGGAGCTGTTTTTT. This gives the protein CASGERTSGSSGELFF.